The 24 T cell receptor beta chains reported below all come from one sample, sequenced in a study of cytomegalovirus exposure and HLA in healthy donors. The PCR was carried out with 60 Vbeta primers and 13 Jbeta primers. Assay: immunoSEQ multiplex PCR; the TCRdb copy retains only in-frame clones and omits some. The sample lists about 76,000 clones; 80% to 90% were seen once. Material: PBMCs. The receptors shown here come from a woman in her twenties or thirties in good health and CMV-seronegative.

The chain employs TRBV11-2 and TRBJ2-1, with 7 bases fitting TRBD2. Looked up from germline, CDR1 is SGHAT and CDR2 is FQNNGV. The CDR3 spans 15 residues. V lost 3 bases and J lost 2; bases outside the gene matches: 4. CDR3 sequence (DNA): TGTGCCAGCAGCTTCCTAGCGGTGACCTACAATGAGCAGTTCTTC. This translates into CASSFLAVTYNEQFF. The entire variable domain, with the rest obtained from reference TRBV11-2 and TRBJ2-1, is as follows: EAGVAQSPRYKIIEKRQSVAFWCNPISGHATLYWYQQILGQGPKLLIQFQNNGVVDDSQLPKDRFSAERLKGVDSTLKIQPAKLEDSAVYLCASSFLAVTYNEQFFGPGTRLTVL.

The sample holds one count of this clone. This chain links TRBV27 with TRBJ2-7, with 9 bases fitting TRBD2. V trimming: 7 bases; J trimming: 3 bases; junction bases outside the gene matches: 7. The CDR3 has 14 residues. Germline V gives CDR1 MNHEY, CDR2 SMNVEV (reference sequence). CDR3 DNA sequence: TGTGCCAGCAATCCGACTAGCGGATTCTACGAGCAGTACTTC. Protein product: CASNPTSGFYEQYF.

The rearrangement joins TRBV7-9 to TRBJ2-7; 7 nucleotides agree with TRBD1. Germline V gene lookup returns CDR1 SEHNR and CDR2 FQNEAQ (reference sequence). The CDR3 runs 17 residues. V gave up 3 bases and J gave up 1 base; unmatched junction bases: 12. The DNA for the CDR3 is TGTGCCAGCAGCTTGGCCCTTCTCCGGGACAGTTCCTACGAGCAGTACTTC. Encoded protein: CASSLALLRDSSYEQYF.

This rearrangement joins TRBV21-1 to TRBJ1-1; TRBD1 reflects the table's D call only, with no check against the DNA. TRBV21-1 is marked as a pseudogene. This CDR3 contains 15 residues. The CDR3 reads CASSRRKPGGTEAFF. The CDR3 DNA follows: TGTGCCAGCAGCAGGAGGAAGCCAGGGGGCACTGAAGCTTTCTTT.

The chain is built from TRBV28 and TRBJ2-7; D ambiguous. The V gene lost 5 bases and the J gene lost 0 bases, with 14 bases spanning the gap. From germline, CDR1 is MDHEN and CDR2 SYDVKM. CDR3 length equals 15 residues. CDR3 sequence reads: CASSTQVKVSYEQYF. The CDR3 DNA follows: TGTGCCAGCAGTACCCAGGTTAAGGTCTCCTACGAGCAGTACTTC.

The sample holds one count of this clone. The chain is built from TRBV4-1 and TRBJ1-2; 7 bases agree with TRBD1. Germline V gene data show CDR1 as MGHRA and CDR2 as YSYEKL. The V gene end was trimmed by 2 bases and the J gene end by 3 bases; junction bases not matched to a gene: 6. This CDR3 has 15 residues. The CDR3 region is CASSQQQTGDYGYTF. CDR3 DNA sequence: TGCGCCAGCAGCCAACAACAAACAGGGGACTATGGCTACACCTTC.

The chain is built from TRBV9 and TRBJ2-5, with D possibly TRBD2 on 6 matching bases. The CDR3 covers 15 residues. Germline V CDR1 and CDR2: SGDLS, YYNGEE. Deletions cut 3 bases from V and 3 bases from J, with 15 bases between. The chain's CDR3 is CASSASRGGEETQYF. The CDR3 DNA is TGTGCCAGCAGCGCCTCTAGGGGCGGGGAAGAGACCCAGTACTTC.

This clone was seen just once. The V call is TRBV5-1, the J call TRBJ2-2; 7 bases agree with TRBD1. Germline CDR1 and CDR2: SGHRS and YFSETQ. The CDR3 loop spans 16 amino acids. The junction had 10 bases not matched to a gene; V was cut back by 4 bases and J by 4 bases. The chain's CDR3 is CASSVSPTGATGELFF. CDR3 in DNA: TGCGCCAGCAGCGTGTCTCCCACAGGGGCCACCGGGGAGCTGTTTTTT. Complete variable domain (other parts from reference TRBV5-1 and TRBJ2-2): KAGVTQTPRYLIKTRGQQVTLSCSPISGHRSVSWYQQTPGQGLQFLFEYFSETQRNKGNFPGRFSGRQFSNSRSEMNVSTLELGDSALYLCASSVSPTGATGELFFGEGSRLTVL.

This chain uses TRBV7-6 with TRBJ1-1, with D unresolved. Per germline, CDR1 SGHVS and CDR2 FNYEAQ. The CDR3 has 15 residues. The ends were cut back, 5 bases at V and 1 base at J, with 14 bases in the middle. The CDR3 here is CASSPRALSNTEAFF. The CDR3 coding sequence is TGTGCCAGCAGCCCCAGAGCGTTGTCGAACACTGAAGCTTTCTTT. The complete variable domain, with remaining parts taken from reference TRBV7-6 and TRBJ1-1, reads GAGVSQSPRYKVTKRGQDVALRCDPISGHVSLYWYRQALGQGPEFLTYFNYEAQQDKSGLPNDRFSAERPEGSISTLTIQRTEQRDSAMYRCASSPRALSNTEAFFGQGTRLTVV.

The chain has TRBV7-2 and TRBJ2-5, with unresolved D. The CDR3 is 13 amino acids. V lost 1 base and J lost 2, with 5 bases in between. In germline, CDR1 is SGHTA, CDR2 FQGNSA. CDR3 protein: CASSLVFQETQYF. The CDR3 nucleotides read TGTGCCAGCAGCTTAGTCTTTCAAGAGACCCAGTACTTC.

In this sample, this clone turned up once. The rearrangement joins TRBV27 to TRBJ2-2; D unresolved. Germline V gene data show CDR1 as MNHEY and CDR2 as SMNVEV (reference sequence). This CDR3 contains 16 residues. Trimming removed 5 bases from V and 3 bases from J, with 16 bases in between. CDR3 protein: CASSPFSLSYTGELFF. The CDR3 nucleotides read TGTGCCAGCAGTCCCTTTTCGCTAAGCTACACCGGGGAGCTGTTTTTT.

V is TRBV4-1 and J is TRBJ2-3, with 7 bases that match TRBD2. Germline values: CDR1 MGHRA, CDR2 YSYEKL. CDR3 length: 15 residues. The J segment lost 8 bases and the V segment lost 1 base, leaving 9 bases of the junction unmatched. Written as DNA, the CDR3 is TGCGCCAGCAGCCAAGGGGGAGGGAGGGCCATTACGCAGTATTTT. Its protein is CASSQGGGRAITQYF.

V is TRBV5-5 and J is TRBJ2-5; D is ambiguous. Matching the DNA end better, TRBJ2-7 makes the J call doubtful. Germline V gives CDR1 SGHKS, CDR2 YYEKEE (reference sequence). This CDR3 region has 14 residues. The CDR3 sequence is CASSSHPGPYEQYF. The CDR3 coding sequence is TGTGCCAGCAGCTCTCATCCGGGTCCCTACGAGCAGTACTTC.

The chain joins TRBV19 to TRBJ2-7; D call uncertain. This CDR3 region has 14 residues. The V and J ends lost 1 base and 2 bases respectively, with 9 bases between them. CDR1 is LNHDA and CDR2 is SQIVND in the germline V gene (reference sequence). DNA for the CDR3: TGTGCCAGTAGTATAGGCGGTGGAACCTACGAGCAGTACTTC. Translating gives CASSIGGGTYEQYF.

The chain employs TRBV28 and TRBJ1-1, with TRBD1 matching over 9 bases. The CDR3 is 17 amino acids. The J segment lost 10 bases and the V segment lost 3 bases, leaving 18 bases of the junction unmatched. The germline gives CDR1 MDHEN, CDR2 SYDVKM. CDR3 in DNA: TGTGCCAGCAGTTTTGTGGGAAGGACAGGGGCGTTTGCGGGAGCTTTCTTT. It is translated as CASSFVGRTGAFAGAFF. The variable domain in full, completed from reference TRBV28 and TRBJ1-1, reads DVKVTQSSRYLVKRTGEKVFLECVQDMDHENMFWYRQDPGLGLRLIYFSYDVKMKEKGDIPEGYSVSREKKERFSLILESASTNQTSMYLCASSFVGRTGAFAGAFFGQGTRLTVV.

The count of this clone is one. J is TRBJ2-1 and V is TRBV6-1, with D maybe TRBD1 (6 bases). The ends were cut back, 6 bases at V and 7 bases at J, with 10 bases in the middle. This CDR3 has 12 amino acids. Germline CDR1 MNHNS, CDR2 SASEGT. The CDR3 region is CASRHDRNEQFF. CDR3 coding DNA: TGTGCCAGCAGACACGACAGGAATGAGCAGTTCTTC.

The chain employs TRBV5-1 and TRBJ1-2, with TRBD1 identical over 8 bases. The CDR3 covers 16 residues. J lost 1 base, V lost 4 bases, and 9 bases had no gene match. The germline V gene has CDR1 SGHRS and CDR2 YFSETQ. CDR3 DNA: TGCGCCAGCAGCCCGGGACAGGCAAGGATTAACTATGGCTACACCTTC. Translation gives CASSPGQARINYGYTF.

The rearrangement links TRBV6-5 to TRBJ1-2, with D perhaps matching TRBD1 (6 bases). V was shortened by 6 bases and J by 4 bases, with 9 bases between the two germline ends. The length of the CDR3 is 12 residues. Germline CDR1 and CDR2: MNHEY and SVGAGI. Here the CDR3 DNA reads TGTGCCAGCAGCCAGGACAGCTATGGCTACACCTTC. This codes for CASSQDSYGYTF.

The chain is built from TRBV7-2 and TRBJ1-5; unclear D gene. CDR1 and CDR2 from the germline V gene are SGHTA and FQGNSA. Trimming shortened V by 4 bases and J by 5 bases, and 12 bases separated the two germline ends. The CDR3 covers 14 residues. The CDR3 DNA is TGTGCCAGCAGCTCTAACCTGGTGGATCAGCCCCAGCATTTT. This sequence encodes CASSSNLVDQPQHF.

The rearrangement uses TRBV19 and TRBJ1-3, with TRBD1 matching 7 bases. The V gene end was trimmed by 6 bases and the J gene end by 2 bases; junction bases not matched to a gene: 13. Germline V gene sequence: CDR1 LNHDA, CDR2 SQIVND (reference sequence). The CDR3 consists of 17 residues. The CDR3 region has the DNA TGTGCCAGTAGAGGCCCAAGGCGGGACAGCCCTGGAAACACCATATATTTT. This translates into CASRGPRRDSPGNTIYF.

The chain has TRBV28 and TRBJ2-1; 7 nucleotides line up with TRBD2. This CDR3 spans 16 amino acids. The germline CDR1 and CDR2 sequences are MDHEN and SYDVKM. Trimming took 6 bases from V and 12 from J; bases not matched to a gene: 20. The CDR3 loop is CASREARQYASGGQFF. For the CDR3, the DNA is TGTGCCAGCAGGGAAGCGAGACAGTATGCCTCGGGGGGGCAGTTCTTC. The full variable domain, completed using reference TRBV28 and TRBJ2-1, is DVKVTQSSRYLVKRTGEKVFLECVQDMDHENMFWYRQDPGLGLRLIYFSYDVKMKEKGDIPEGYSVSREKKERFSLILESASTNQTSMYLCASREARQYASGGQFFGPGTRLTVL.

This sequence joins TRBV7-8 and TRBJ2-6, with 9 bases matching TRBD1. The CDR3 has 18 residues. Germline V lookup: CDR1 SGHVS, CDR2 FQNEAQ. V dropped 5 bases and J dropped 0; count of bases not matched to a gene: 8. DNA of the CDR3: TGTGCCAGCAGCAGGAGGGGACAGGGTTTCTCTGGGGCCAACGTCCTGACTTTC. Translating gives CASSRRGQGFSGANVLTF.

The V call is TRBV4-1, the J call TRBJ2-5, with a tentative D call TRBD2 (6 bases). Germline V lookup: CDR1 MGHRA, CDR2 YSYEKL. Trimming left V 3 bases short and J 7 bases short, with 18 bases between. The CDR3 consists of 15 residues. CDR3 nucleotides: TGCGCCAGCAGCCAGAGGGTAGCGGCCTTAGGGACCCAGTACTTC. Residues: CASSQRVAALGTQYF.

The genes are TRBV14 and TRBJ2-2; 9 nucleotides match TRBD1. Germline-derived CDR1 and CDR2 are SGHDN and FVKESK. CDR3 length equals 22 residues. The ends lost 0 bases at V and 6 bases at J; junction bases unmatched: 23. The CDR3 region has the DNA TGTGCCAGCAGCCAAGATCACGACGGGACAGGGAACAGAACAAGAAGGGCCGGGGAGCTGTTTTTT. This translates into CASSQDHDGTGNRTRRAGELFF.